This T cell receptor beta chain was sequenced in a study of patients and donors after allogeneic stem cell transplantation. This clonotype showed up many times. Trimming took 6 bases from V and 4 from J, leaving 15 bases between them. This CDR3 contains 14 residues. CDR1 is SNHLY and CDR2 is FYNNEI in the germline V gene. TCRdb redid the calling of the RT-PCR reads with MiXCR, one entry per CDR3 protein. The sample lists approximately 20,000 distinct CDR3 sequences, roughly 4.5% occurring once. Sequenced material: blood, either unsorted or a sorted T cell fraction (not recorded which). V and J are TRBV2 and TRBJ2-5, with D possibly matching TRBD1 (5 bases). This TCR was sampled from a human donor who was either an allogeneic HSCT recipient or a stem cell or donor lymphocyte infusion donor (not recorded which). It is not recorded whose cells these are; they may come from a transplant donor. The CDR3 region is CASRVQQGGETQYF. The CDR3 DNA reads as TGTGCCAGCAGGGTCCAGCAGGGCGGAGAGACCCAGTACTTC.